A selection of T cell receptor beta chains follows, all from one sample in a study of beta chain features in type 1 diabetes. Repertoires were generated with immunoSEQ multiplex PCR, while TCRdb's copy carries only in-frame clones and drops some. Among some 350,000 clones listed, less than 15% were seen once. Sequenced input: naive CD4+ T cells from blood. Every receptor here comes from a woman aged 18-35 years with type 1 diabetes. Each CDR3 is given with its conserved first and last residue. D genes are given only for firm matches. Clone size appears in some rows only: once, few, many, or a class for an expanded clone.

d_gene: TRBD1; j_gene: TRBJ1-1; abundance: .; v_gene: TRBV30; CDR3aa: CAWSFTGTVNTEAFF; CDR3nt: TGTGCCTGGAGTTTTACCGGGACAGTGAACACTGAAGCTTTCTTT
d_gene: TRBD1; j_gene: TRBJ1-1; abundance: .; v_gene: TRBV7-8; CDR3aa: CASSLALGQGAEAFF; CDR3nt: TGTGCCAGCAGCTTAGCGTTGGGACAGGGGGCTGAAGCTTTCTTT
d_gene: TRBD1; j_gene: TRBJ2-1; abundance: .; v_gene: TRBV9; CDR3aa: CASSVLGQGGYNEQFF; CDR3nt: TGTGCCAGCAGCGTACTGGGACAGGGAGGCTACAATGAGCAGTTCTTC
d_gene: .; j_gene: TRBJ1-1; abundance: few; v_gene: TRBV2; CDR3aa: CASSEVVETFF; CDR3nt: TGTGCCAGCAGTGAGGTGGTTGAGACTTTCTTT
d_gene: .; j_gene: TRBJ1-5; abundance: few; v_gene: TRBV9; CDR3aa: CASSPTGSSGQPQHF; CDR3nt: TGTGCCAGCAGCCCCACGGGCAGCAGCGGTCAGCCCCAGCATTTT
d_gene: .; j_gene: TRBJ1-1; abundance: many; v_gene: TRBV23-1; CDR3aa: CASSLGPRDTEAFF; CDR3nt: TGCGCCAGCAGTTTAGGGCCCAGGGACACTGAAGCTTTCTTT
d_gene: TRBD1; j_gene: TRBJ2-2; abundance: few; v_gene: TRBV7-3; CDR3aa: CASSLAQGIPGELFF; CDR3nt: TGTGCCAGCAGCTTAGCACAGGGGATCCCCGGGGAGCTGTTTTTT
d_gene: TRBD2; j_gene: TRBJ2-7; abundance: .; v_gene: TRBV30; CDR3aa: CAWMGLAPNEQYF; CDR3nt: TGTGCCTGGATGGGACTAGCGCCCAATGAGCAGTACTTC
d_gene: .; j_gene: TRBJ2-7; abundance: few; v_gene: TRBV14; CDR3aa: CASSQSEVQQYF; CDR3nt: TGTGCCAGCAGCCAATCCGAGGTGCAGCAGTACTTC
d_gene: .; j_gene: TRBJ1-1; abundance: few; v_gene: TRBV7-9; CDR3aa: CASSLGEGQTEAFF; CDR3nt: TGTGCCAGCAGCTTAGGGGAGGGGCAAACTGAAGCTTTCTTT
d_gene: .; j_gene: TRBJ1-2; abundance: .; v_gene: TRBV7-9; CDR3aa: CASSRVGDGYTF; CDR3nt: TGTGCCAGCAGCCGCGTAGGAGATGGCTACACCTTC
d_gene: TRBD1; j_gene: TRBJ2-7; abundance: .; v_gene: TRBV2; CDR3aa: CASRQGTYEQYF; CDR3nt: TGTGCCTCGCGACAGGGAACCTACGAGCAGTACTTC
d_gene: .; j_gene: TRBJ2-1; abundance: .; v_gene: TRBV7-9; CDR3aa: CASSPGLGVGEQFF; CDR3nt: TGTGCCAGCAGCCCCGGCCTCGGAGTAGGTGAGCAGTTCTTC
d_gene: TRBD2; j_gene: TRBJ2-3; abundance: .; v_gene: TRBV15; CDR3aa: CATSRKLAGETDTQYF; CDR3nt: TGTGCCACCAGCAGGAAATTAGCGGGAGAGACTGATACGCAGTATTTT
d_gene: .; j_gene: TRBJ1-1; abundance: .; v_gene: TRBV7-9; CDR3aa: CASRPMGPEAFF; CDR3nt: TGTGCCAGCAGACCCATGGGGCCTGAAGCTTTCTTT
d_gene: .; j_gene: TRBJ1-5; abundance: .; v_gene: TRBV7-9; CDR3aa: CASSSGLYSNQPQHF; CDR3nt: TGTGCCAGCAGCTCGGGACTCTATAGCAATCAGCCCCAGCATTTT
d_gene: .; j_gene: TRBJ1-2; abundance: .; v_gene: TRBV6-5; CDR3aa: CASSYTAPGGYTF; CDR3nt: TGTGCCAGCAGTTACACCGCCCCAGGTGGCTACACCTTC
d_gene: .; j_gene: TRBJ2-7; abundance: .; v_gene: TRBV11-2; CDR3aa: CASKQAYEQYF; CDR3nt: TGTGCCAGCAAACAGGCGTACGAGCAGTACTTC
d_gene: .; j_gene: TRBJ2-3; abundance: few; v_gene: TRBV7-9; CDR3aa: CASSSAGLADTQYF; CDR3nt: TGTGCCAGCAGCTCGGCGGGACTCGCAGATACGCAGTATTTT
d_gene: .; j_gene: TRBJ1-5; abundance: few; v_gene: TRBV10-2; CDR3aa: CASSEEYQPQHF; CDR3nt: TGCGCCAGCAGTGAGGAGTATCAGCCCCAGCATTTT
d_gene: TRBD2; j_gene: TRBJ2-2; abundance: once; v_gene: TRBV27; CDR3aa: CASSYPSGRAGTGELFF; CDR3nt: TGTGCCAGCAGTTACCCCAGCGGGAGGGCCGGCACCGGGGAGCTGTTTTTT
d_gene: .; j_gene: TRBJ1-2; abundance: .; v_gene: TRBV6-5; CDR3aa: CASSYSHSPNYGYTF; CDR3nt: TGTGCCAGCAGTTACAGTCACTCCCCGAACTATGGCTACACCTTC
d_gene: TRBD1; j_gene: TRBJ2-2; abundance: few; v_gene: TRBV9; CDR3aa: CASSHPGQGTGELFF; CDR3nt: TGTGCCAGCAGCCATCCCGGACAGGGCACCGGGGAGCTGTTTTTT
d_gene: TRBD2; j_gene: TRBJ2-3; abundance: .; v_gene: TRBV18; CDR3aa: CASSPAGGPGDTQYF; CDR3nt: TGTGCCAGCTCACCGGCGGGAGGGCCCGGAGATACGCAGTATTTT
d_gene: .; j_gene: TRBJ2-5; abundance: few; v_gene: TRBV18; CDR3aa: CASSALLATGETQYF; CDR3nt: TGTGCCAGCTCAGCTCTCTTGGCCACAGGAGAGACCCAGTACTTC
d_gene: .; j_gene: TRBJ2-1; abundance: .; v_gene: TRBV20-1; CDR3aa: CSVGLVNEQFF; CDR3nt: TGCAGTGTCGGACTTGTAAATGAGCAGTTCTTC
d_gene: .; j_gene: TRBJ2-2; abundance: .; v_gene: TRBV27; CDR3aa: CASSLAGAGELFF; CDR3nt: TGTGCCAGCAGTTTGGCAGGGGCCGGGGAGCTGTTTTTT
d_gene: TRBD2; j_gene: TRBJ2-1; abundance: few; v_gene: TRBV5-1; CDR3aa: CASRPTSGLYNEQFF; CDR3nt: TGCGCCAGCAGGCCGACTAGCGGCCTCTACAATGAGCAGTTCTTC
d_gene: .; j_gene: TRBJ1-2; abundance: .; v_gene: TRBV30; CDR3aa: CAWNEQVNYGYTF; CDR3nt: TGTGCCTGGAACGAGCAGGTGAACTATGGCTACACCTTC
d_gene: TRBD2; j_gene: TRBJ2-7; abundance: few; v_gene: TRBV4-1; CDR3aa: CASSQVGRVHEQYF; CDR3nt: TGCGCCAGCAGCCAAGTCGGGAGGGTCCACGAGCAGTACTTC
d_gene: .; j_gene: TRBJ1-2; abundance: few; v_gene: TRBV28; CDR3aa: CASSVGIDPGYTF; CDR3nt: TGTGCCAGCAGTGTCGGGATAGATCCTGGCTACACCTTC
d_gene: .; j_gene: TRBJ1-1; abundance: .; v_gene: TRBV18; CDR3aa: CASSPTSGDTEAFF; CDR3nt: TGTGCCAGCTCACCTACATCAGGGGACACTGAAGCTTTCTTT
d_gene: .; j_gene: TRBJ2-1; abundance: .; v_gene: TRBV7-2; CDR3aa: CASSMTDNEQFF; CDR3nt: TGTGCCAGCAGCATGACAGACAATGAGCAGTTCTTC
d_gene: .; j_gene: TRBJ2-2; abundance: .; v_gene: TRBV6-6; CDR3aa: CASSARQNTGELFF; CDR3nt: TGTGCCAGCAGTGCCAGACAGAACACCGGGGAGCTGTTTTTT
d_gene: TRBD1; j_gene: TRBJ1-5; abundance: .; v_gene: TRBV19; CDR3aa: CASSIGRDRDNQPQHF; CDR3nt: TGTGCCAGTAGTATAGGCAGGGACAGAGACAATCAGCCCCAGCATTTT
d_gene: .; j_gene: TRBJ2-7; abundance: .; v_gene: TRBV7-2; CDR3aa: CASSLGGASVTYEQYF; CDR3nt: TGTGCCAGCAGCTTAGGGGGAGCTAGCGTTACCTACGAGCAGTACTTC
d_gene: .; j_gene: TRBJ1-4; abundance: .; v_gene: TRBV5-4; CDR3aa: CASSLAKAGEKLFF; CDR3nt: TGTGCCAGCAGCTTGGCCAAGGCGGGTGAAAAACTGTTTTTT